This T cell receptor (beta chain) derives from a study of blood T cells in healthy people across ages. Alongside a J-beta primer mix, a sample-barcoded 5' primer served in a second PCR lasting about 7 to 12 cycles. Researchers report that each sample yielded at least 2.5 million CDR3-containing paired-end reads. MiXCR, run by TCRdb on the 5' RACE reads, gives a single entry per CDR3 protein. The data show fewer than 950,000 distinct CDR3 sequences, about 37% seen once. This clonotype was detected only a few times. Its target is not known. The CDR3 covers 14 residues. Trimming left V 4 bases short and J 6 bases short, with 10 bases between. The germline gives CDR1 SGHTA, CDR2 FQGNSA. Donors ranged from roughly 6 to 90 years old and were healthy Caucasians in Russia. Broader study findings: Diversity estimates from one million T cells were considered underestimates. Samples with more naive T cells showed higher observed beta diversity.

The rearrangement links TRBV7-2 to TRBJ1-6, with a possible D match to TRBD1 (5 bases). Sequencing was done on a sample of blood. The clonotype comes from a man younger than 30 in good health. DNA of the CDR3: TGTGCCAGCAGCTCAGACAGACTTAATTCACCCCTCCACTTT. Translated, it gives CASSSDRLNSPLHF.